A selection of T cell receptor beta chains follows, all from one sample in a study of graft-versus-host responses after intestinal transplantation. Profiled with immunoSEQ multiplex PCR; TCRdb holds only in-frame clones, not every one. This table holds roughly 100,000 clones, 87% found once. Their antigens remain unidentified. Sequences were derived from unstimulated CD4+ T cells sorted from spleen or lymph node cells, sampled before intestinal transplant. These receptors were collected from a human donor who received an intestinal transplant. CDR3s include the opening cysteine and the closing phenylalanine or tryptophan. A D gene is named only where the DNA matches it firmly. Expanded clones get a size class; other rows say once, few or many, or leave the size out.

J gene | D gene | V gene | clone size | CDR3 DNA | CDR3 protein
TRBJ2-2 | NA | TRBV27 | NA | TGTGCCAGCAGAGGCGGGCCGAACACCGGGGAGCTGTTTTTT | CASRGGPNTGELFF
TRBJ2-5 | NA | TRBV6-6 | NA | TGTGCCAGCAGTTACAATAAAGAGACCCAGTACTTC | CASSYNKETQYF
TRBJ2-3 | NA | TRBV5-4 | NA | TGTGCCAGCAGCCAACCGAGGGGGGATACGCAGTATTTT | CASSQPRGDTQYF
TRBJ2-1 | NA | TRBV9 | NA | TGTGCCAGCAGCGGGCATGGGGCCTACAATGAGCAGTTCTTC | CASSGHGAYNEQFF
TRBJ2-2 | NA | TRBV28 | NA | NA | CASSFGSGLGTGELFF
TRBJ2-1 | NA | TRBV19 | NA | TGTGCCAGTGCGGGACAGCCTTACAATGAGCAGTTCTTC | CASAGQPYNEQFF
TRBJ2-3 | NA | TRBV4-2 | NA | TGTGCCAGCAGCCAAGATACCCCTTATACCGGATTCACAGATACGCAGTATTTT | CASSQDTPYTGFTDTQYF
TRBJ2-1 | NA | TRBV4-2 | few | TGTGCCAGCAGCCAAGATCGCTACTCCGGGCGATTCTTC | CASSQDRYSGRFF
TRBJ1-6 | NA | TRBV2 | many | TGTGCCAGCAGCCAAGGGAATTCACCCCTCCACTTT | CASSQGNSPLHF
TRBJ2-3 | NA | TRBV5-4 | NA | TGTGCCAGCAGCTTCAGGAGAACTAGCACAGATACGCAGTATTTT | CASSFRRTSTDTQYF
TRBJ1-1 | NA | TRBV6-1 | once | TGTGCCACCCAGTTACTGCCGGCGACTGAAGCTTTCTTT | CATQLLPATEAFF
TRBJ2-1 | NA | TRBV29-1 | NA | TGCAGCGCAGCCAGGACGCTTTACAATGAGCAGTTCTTC | CSAARTLYNEQFF
TRBJ2-2 | TRBD2 | TRBV11-3 | NA | TGTGCCAGCAGCTCCAGCGGGAGCCGGGAGCTGTTTTTT | CASSSSGSRELFF
TRBJ2-1 | NA | TRBV5-6 | NA | TGTGCCAGCAGCCTGATCCCGGGACGACGGGGTGATGAGCAGTTCTTC | CASSLIPGRRGDEQFF
TRBJ2-3 | TRBD2 | TRBV7-6 | NA | TGTGCCAGCAGCTTCGGAGCGGGGGGCACAGATACGCAGTATTTT | CASSFGAGGTDTQYF
TRBJ2-2 | NA | TRBV27 | NA | TGTGCCAGCAGTTTATCAGTACTCACCGGGGAGCTGTTTTTT | CASSLSVLTGELFF
TRBJ1-1 | NA | TRBV5-6 | NA | TGTGCCAGCAGCTTGGCTTTCCAGGGGATCGCTTTCTTT | CASSLAFQGIAFF
TRBJ1-5 | NA | TRBV19 | few | TGTGCCAGTAGTGCGACTACGCCGCGGCCCCAGCATTTT | CASSATTPRPQHF
TRBJ2-3 | NA | TRBV30 | NA | TGTGCCTGGAGTGTGGGGCCCTCTAGGCAAGATACGCAGTATTTT | CAWSVGPSRQDTQYF
TRBJ2-7 | TRBD1 | TRBV4-2 | NA | TGTGCCAGCAGCCAAGATGTCTTCAGGGGGAACGAGCAGTACTTC | CASSQDVFRGNEQYF
TRBJ1-2 | NA | TRBV7-9 | few | TGTGCCAGCAGACCACTTCAGGCAGGGGAGTTATATGGCTACACCTTC | CASRPLQAGELYGYTF
TRBJ2-7 | NA | TRBV6-1 | NA | TGTGCCAGCGCGATGCTGGGGGTAGGGACCTACGAGCAGTACTTC | CASAMLGVGTYEQYF
TRBJ1-5 | NA | TRBV28 | NA | TGTGCCAGCAGTTCCTCCAAGGGATACAGCAATCAGCCCCAGCATTTT | CASSSSKGYSNQPQHF
TRBJ1-6 | NA | TRBV2 | few | TGTGCCAGCAGGCAACCAACAGAGAATTCACCCCTCCACTTT | CASRQPTENSPLHF
TRBJ1-4 | NA | TRBV11-3 | NA | TGTGCCAGCAGCTTAAGCCTCCTCGGGACAAAACTGTTTTTT | CASSLSLLGTKLFF
TRBJ2-7 | NA | TRBV10-2 | NA | TGCGCCAGCAGACCGGGACTCCGGTTTGAGCAGTACTTC | CASRPGLRFEQYF
TRBJ2-3 | NA | TRBV21-1 | NA | TGTGCCAGCAGCATGAGGACTAGCGGGCGCACAGATACGCAGTATTTT | CASSMRTSGRTDTQYF
TRBJ1-4 | TRBD1 | TRBV12-5 | NA | TGTGCTAGTGGTTTAGGCCCGGGACAGGGGGCACCTAATGAAAAACTGTTTTTT | CASGLGPGQGAPNEKLFF
TRBJ2-7 | TRBD1 | TRBV6-6 | few | TGTGCCAGCAGTTACGGGGGACAGGGAATCCCCTACGAGCAGTACTTC | CASSYGGQGIPYEQYF
TRBJ2-2 | NA | TRBV27 | NA | TGTGCCAGCAGTTTATGGGTCTCCGGGGAGCTGTTTTTT | CASSLWVSGELFF
TRBJ1-5 | NA | TRBV5-6 | NA | TGTGCCAGCAGCTTGGGGAGGGCGGAGCCCCAGCATTTT | CASSLGRAEPQHF
TRBJ1-1 | NA | TRBV10-1 | once | TGCGCCAGCAGTGAAGGCAGCTTGAACACTGAAGCTTTCTTT | CASSEGSLNTEAFF
TRBJ2-7 | TRBD1 | TRBV7-9 | NA | TGTGCCAGCAGCTTACTGGGACAGGGCAGCTCCTACGAGCAGTACTTC | CASSLLGQGSSYEQYF
TRBJ1-5 | NA | TRBV19 | NA | TGTGCCAGTAGTATAGAAGGTCGTCAGCCCCAGCATTTT | CASSIEGRQPQHF
TRBJ2-7 | TRBD1 | TRBV18 | NA | TGTGCCAGCTCACCAGTTAAGACAGGGGGCTCCTACGAGCAGTACTTC | CASSPVKTGGSYEQYF
TRBJ1-5 | NA | TRBV7-2 | NA | TGTGCCAGCAGCTTATCCCAGGGGATGAATCAGCCCCAGCATTTT | CASSLSQGMNQPQHF
TRBJ2-7 | NA | TRBV7-6 | NA | TGTGCCAGCAGCCTTCCATCAAGGGCAGGGGTTGTTTTGCGGGATCTCTACGAGCAGTACTTC | CASSLPSRAGVVLRDLYEQYF
TRBJ2-2 | NA | TRBV4-1 | NA | TGCGCCAGCAGCCAGAGCGGGGAGCTGTTTTTT | CASSQSGELFF
TRBJ1-6 | NA | TRBV6-1 | once | TGTGCCAGCAGTCCAGACAGCCTAAATTCACCCCTCCACTTT | CASSPDSLNSPLHF
TRBJ1-3 | NA | TRBV28 | NA | TGTGCCAGCAATCGGTCTGGAAACACCATATATTTT | CASNRSGNTIYF
TRBJ1-6 | NA | TRBV2 | few | TGTGCCAGCACCTCAGGGGCCGGGGGTAATTCACCCCTCCACTTT | CASTSGAGGNSPLHF
TRBJ2-2 | NA | TRBV9 | NA | TGTGCCAGCAGCGTAGCTGCAGGGTTGAACACCGGGGAGCTGTTTTTT | CASSVAAGLNTGELFF
TRBJ1-2 | TRBD1 | TRBV19 | NA | TGTGCCAGTACCGCGGACAGGGAGGTCGGCTACACCTTC | CASTADREVGYTF